The rows below give T cell receptor beta chains drawn from one sample of a study of beta chain features in type 1 diabetes. Sequencing used immunoSEQ multiplex PCR; TCRdb keeps in-frame clones, though not all of them. The sample gives over 350,000 clones, roughly 16% of which show up once; approximately 0.02% is in the top ten. Sequenced input: naive CD4+ T cells from blood. The receptors shown here come from a woman between 18 and 30 years old in good health. Each CDR3 is given with its conserved first and last residue. The D gene is left open where the match is weak. Expanded clones are given a class, and other clones once, few, many or no size at all.

v_call	d_call	j_call	clone_size	cdr3_aa	cdr3_nt
TRBV7-6	.	TRBJ2-5	few	CASSLQGWQTQYF	TGTGCCAGCAGCTTACAGGGTTGGCAGACCCAGTACTTC
TRBV5-5	TRBD2	TRBJ2-1	.	CASSILATNEQFF	TGTGCCAGCAGCATACTAGCGACTAATGAGCAGTTCTTC
TRBV15	TRBD2	TRBJ2-1	.	CATSRRVGGNEQFF	TGTGCCACCAGCAGGCGGGTCGGGGGGAATGAGCAGTTCTTC
TRBV4-1	.	TRBJ2-1	few	CASSTVRGEQFF	TGCGCCAGCAGCACCGTAAGGGGTGAGCAGTTCTTC
TRBV9	TRBD2	TRBJ2-3	few	CASSGPLAGVDTQYF	TGTGCCAGCAGCGGCCCACTAGCGGGAGTAGATACGCAGTATTTT
TRBV7-9	.	TRBJ1-5	few	CASSLGDYQPQHF	TGTGCCAGCAGCTTGGGGGACTATCAGCCCCAGCATTTT
TRBV28	TRBD1	TRBJ1-1	few	CASSITGVVNTEAFF	TGTGCCAGCAGCATAACAGGGGTAGTTAACACTGAAGCTTTCTTT
TRBV5-1	.	TRBJ2-7	few	CASNDRGSEQYF	TGCGCCAGCAACGATAGGGGTTCCGAGCAGTACTTC
TRBV29-1	TRBD2	TRBJ2-7	.	CSVAGLAPHEQYF	TGCAGCGTTGCGGGACTAGCGCCCCACGAGCAGTACTTC
TRBV29-1	.	TRBJ2-5	.	CSYSLGRGETQYF	TGCAGCTACTCCCTAGGGAGGGGGGAGACCCAGTACTTC
TRBV14	.	TRBJ2-7	.	CASSRFLADSYEQYF	TGTGCCAGCAGCCGATTCCTAGCTGATTCCTACGAGCAGTACTTC
TRBV29-1	TRBD2	TRBJ2-3	few	CSVVRGRADTQYF	TGCAGCGTTGTCCGCGGGAGGGCAGATACGCAGTATTTT
TRBV13	TRBD1	TRBJ2-7	few	CASSLRQGVEQYF	TGTGCCAGCAGCTTACGGCAGGGGGTCGAGCAGTACTTC
TRBV29-1	.	TRBJ2-7	.	CSVETGPGYEQYF	TGCAGCGTTGAAACAGGGCCGGGCTACGAGCAGTACTTC
TRBV7-6	TRBD1	TRBJ2-7	.	CASSLAGQGAYEQYF	TGTGCCAGCAGCTTAGCGGGACAGGGGGCTTACGAGCAGTACTTC
TRBV9	.	TRBJ2-2	few	CASSTSGLSTYTGELFF	TGTGCCAGCAGCACGTCGGGACTTTCCACTTACACCGGGGAGCTGTTTTTT
TRBV9	.	TRBJ1-3	.	CASSATGSSGNTIYF	TGTGCCAGCAGCGCAACAGGGAGCTCTGGAAACACCATATATTTT
TRBV2	.	TRBJ2-7	.	CASSYSSYEQYF	TGTGCCAGCAGTTATTCCTCCTACGAGCAGTACTTC
TRBV23-1	TRBD1	TRBJ1-5	.	CASSPLDRVHQPQHF	TGCGCCAGCAGCCCCTTAGACAGGGTCCATCAGCCCCAGCATTTT
TRBV10-3	.	TRBJ1-2	few	CAISERGGGYTF	TGTGCCATCAGTGAGCGGGGGGGCGGCTACACCTTC
TRBV5-5	.	TRBJ2-2	.	CASSLGLTGELFF	TGTGCCAGCAGCTTGGGACTAACCGGGGAGCTGTTTTTT
TRBV4-3	.	TRBJ2-5	.	CASSQESTGRRGTQYF	TGCGCCAGCAGCCAAGAGTCAACGGGTAGGCGAGGGACCCAGTACTTC
TRBV7-2	.	TRBJ1-2	.	CASSLGHQANYGYTF	TGTGCCAGCAGCTTGGGACACCAAGCTAACTATGGCTACACCTTC
TRBV7-8	TRBD2	TRBJ2-2	few	CASSLSTSGNTGELFF	TGTGCCAGCAGCTTATCGACTAGCGGGAACACCGGGGAGCTGTTTTTT
TRBV28	TRBD1	TRBJ2-7	few	CASRLTGIYEQYF	TGTGCCAGCAGGCTGACAGGGATCTACGAGCAGTACTTC
TRBV30	TRBD1	TRBJ1-4	few	CAWKPPGQGRPNEKLFF	TGTGCCTGGAAGCCCCCGGGACAGGGAAGACCTAATGAAAAACTGTTTTTT
TRBV6-6	TRBD1	TRBJ2-2	.	CASSRTGAGELFF	TGTGCCAGCAGCCGGACAGGGGCCGGGGAGCTGTTTTTT
TRBV19	TRBD1	TRBJ2-4	.	CASSPWTGRAKNIQYF	TGTGCCAGTAGTCCTTGGACAGGGCGAGCCAAAAACATTCAGTACTTC
TRBV9	TRBD2	TRBJ2-1	.	CASSVVSVGTSGRALYNEQFF	TGTGCCAGCAGCGTAGTAAGTGTGGGGACTAGCGGGAGGGCCCTCTACAATGAGCAGTTCTTC
TRBV5-1	.	TRBJ1-2	.	CASSLVQGNDYGYTF	TGCGCCAGCAGCTTGGTTCAGGGAAACGACTATGGCTACACCTTC
TRBV9	.	TRBJ1-2	.	CASSASINWVGNYGYTF	TGTGCCAGCAGCGCGAGTATTAATTGGGTGGGCAACTATGGCTACACCTTC
TRBV7-9	TRBD2	TRBJ2-7	.	CASSPRGSSYEQYF	TGTGCCAGCAGCCCCCGCGGGAGCTCCTACGAGCAGTACTTC
TRBV29-1	.	TRBJ2-7	.	CSVDPGSYEQYF	TGCAGCGTTGATCCCGGCTCCTACGAGCAGTACTTC
TRBV7-9	.	TRBJ1-2	.	CASSAGGYTF	TGTGCCAGCAGCGCCGGTGGCTACACCTTC
TRBV29-1	.	TRBJ1-3	few	CSVESPSSGNTIYF	TGCAGCGTTGAAAGCCCGAGCTCTGGAAACACCATATATTTT
TRBV29-1	TRBD1	TRBJ1-2	few	CSVGDRGDYGYTF	TGCAGCGTTGGGGACAGGGGGGACTATGGCTACACCTTC
TRBV9	.	TRBJ1-5	.	CASSVGAGFNQPQHF	TGTGCCAGCAGCGTAGGGGCAGGGTTCAATCAGCCCCAGCATTTT
TRBV2	TRBD1	TRBJ1-5	.	CASKGQSNQPQHF	TGTGCCAGCAAGGGACAGTCCAATCAGCCCCAGCATTTT
TRBV20-1	.	TRBJ2-3	few	CSARISDTQYF	TGCAGTGCTAGAATCTCGGATACGCAGTATTTT
TRBV27	.	TRBJ1-5	.	CASSLMWRGVSNQPQHF	TGTGCCAGCAGTTTAATGTGGCGGGGGGTTAGCAATCAGCCCCAGCATTTT
TRBV25-1	.	TRBJ1-1	.	CASSGEIEAFF	TGTGCCAGCAGTGGGGAGATTGAAGCTTTCTTT
TRBV28	TRBD2	TRBJ2-2	.	CASSLFSGNGELFF	TGTGCCAGCAGTTTATTTAGCGGGAACGGGGAGCTGTTTTTT
TRBV7-2	.	TRBJ1-5	few	CASSLLSQPQHF	TGTGCCAGCAGCTTACTGTCTCAGCCCCAGCATTTT
TRBV5-1	.	TRBJ1-1	.	CASYEGFEAFF	TGCGCCAGCTACGAGGGCTTTGAAGCTTTCTTT
TRBV11-1	TRBD2	TRBJ2-2	few	CASSPGGSHGELFF	TGTGCCAGCAGTCCGGGCGGGAGCCACGGGGAGCTGTTTTTT
TRBV5-1	TRBD1	TRBJ2-3	.	CASSLAPPRDRGTDTQYF	TGCGCCAGCAGCTTGGCCCCCCCTAGGGACAGGGGGACAGATACGCAGTATTTT
TRBV28	TRBD1	TRBJ2-3	few	CASSSSGQGLTQYF	TGTGCCAGCAGCTCCTCGGGACAGGGTCTTACGCAGTATTTT
TRBV9	.	TRBJ2-7	.	CASSVDLGKTGKSYEQYF	TGTGCCAGCAGCGTAGACTTGGGGAAGACAGGAAAGTCCTACGAGCAGTACTTC
TRBV13	TRBD2	TRBJ2-7	.	CASSLGLTSGPYTYEQYF	TGTGCCAGCAGCTTAGGCCTGACTAGCGGGCCCTATACCTACGAGCAGTACTTC
TRBV7-2	TRBD2	TRBJ2-2	.	CASSLEGTSGYTGELFF	TGTGCCAGCAGCTTAGAAGGGACTAGCGGGTATACCGGGGAGCTGTTTTTT
TRBV4-3	TRBD2	TRBJ2-5	few	CASSQEPLAGGQETQYF	TGCGCCAGCAGCCAAGAGCCCCTAGCGGGAGGCCAAGAGACCCAGTACTTC
TRBV30	.	TRBJ1-5	few	CAWRGTAVGGPQHF	TGTGCCTGGAGGGGGACTGCGGTTGGTGGGCCCCAGCATTTT
TRBV30	.	TRBJ2-4	few	CAWNVATANIQYF	TGTGCCTGGAATGTCGCGACAGCGAACATTCAGTACTTC
TRBV11-2	TRBD1	TRBJ2-1	.	CASSLGRGRVYNEQFF	TGTGCCAGCAGCTTAGGCAGGGGGCGAGTCTACAATGAGCAGTTCTTC
TRBV28	.	TRBJ2-1	.	CASSSAPGLPNGEQFF	TGTGCCAGCAGTTCTGCGCCGGGACTTCCGAACGGTGAGCAGTTCTTC
TRBV15	.	TRBJ1-5	few	CATSRAPIGNQPQHF	TGTGCCACCAGCAGAGCCCCTATCGGCAATCAGCCCCAGCATTTT
TRBV29-1	.	TRBJ2-3	.	CSVEEGTTDTQYF	TGCAGCGTTGAGGAGGGGACCACAGATACGCAGTATTTT